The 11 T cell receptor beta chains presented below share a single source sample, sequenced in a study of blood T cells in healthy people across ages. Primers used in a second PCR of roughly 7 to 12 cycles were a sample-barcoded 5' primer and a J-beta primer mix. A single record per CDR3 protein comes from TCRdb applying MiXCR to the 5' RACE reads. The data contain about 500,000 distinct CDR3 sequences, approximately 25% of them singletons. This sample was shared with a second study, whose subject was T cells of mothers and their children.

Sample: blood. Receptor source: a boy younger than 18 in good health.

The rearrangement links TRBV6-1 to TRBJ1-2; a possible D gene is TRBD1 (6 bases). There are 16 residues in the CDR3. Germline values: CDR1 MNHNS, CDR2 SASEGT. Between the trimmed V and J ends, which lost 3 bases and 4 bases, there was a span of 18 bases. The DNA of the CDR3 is TGTGCCAGCAGTGAGGGACGACAAAAGGGGGTCTATGGCTACACCTTC. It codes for CASSEGRQKGVYGYTF.

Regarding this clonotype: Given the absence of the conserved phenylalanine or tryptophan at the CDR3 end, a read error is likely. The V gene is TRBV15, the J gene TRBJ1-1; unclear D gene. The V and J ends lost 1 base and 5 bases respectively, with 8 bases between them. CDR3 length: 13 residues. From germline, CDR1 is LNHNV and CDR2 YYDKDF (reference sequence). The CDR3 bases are TGTGCCACCAGCAGAGTGTTAACTACTGAAGCTTTCCTT. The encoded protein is CATSRVLTTEAFL.

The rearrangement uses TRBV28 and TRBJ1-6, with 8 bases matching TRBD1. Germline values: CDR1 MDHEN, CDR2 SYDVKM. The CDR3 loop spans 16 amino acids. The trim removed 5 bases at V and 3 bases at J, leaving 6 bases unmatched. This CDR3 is CASSETGAYYNSPLHF. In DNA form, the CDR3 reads TGTGCCAGCAGTGAGACAGGGGCCTACTATAATTCACCCCTCCACTTT.

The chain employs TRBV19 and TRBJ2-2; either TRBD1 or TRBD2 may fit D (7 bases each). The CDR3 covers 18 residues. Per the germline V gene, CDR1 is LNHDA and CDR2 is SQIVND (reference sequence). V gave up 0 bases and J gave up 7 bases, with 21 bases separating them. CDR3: CASSIDFQGGYVVGELFF. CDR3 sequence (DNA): TGTGCCAGTAGTATAGATTTTCAGGGGGGGTACGTCGTCGGGGAGCTGTTTTTT.

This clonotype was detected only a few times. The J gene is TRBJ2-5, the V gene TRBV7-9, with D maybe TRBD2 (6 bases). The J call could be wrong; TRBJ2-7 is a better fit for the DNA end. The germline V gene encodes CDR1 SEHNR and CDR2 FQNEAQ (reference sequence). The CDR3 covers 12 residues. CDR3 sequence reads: CASSRVGGEQYF. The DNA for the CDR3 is TGTGCCAGCAGCCGTGTGGGGGGCGAGCAGTACTTC.

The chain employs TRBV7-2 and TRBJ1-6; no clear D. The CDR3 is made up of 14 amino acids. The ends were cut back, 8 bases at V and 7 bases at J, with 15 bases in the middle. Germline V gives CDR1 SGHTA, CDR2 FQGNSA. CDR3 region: CASGWIDLNSPLHF. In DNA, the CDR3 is TGTGCCAGCGGGTGGATTGATCTCAATTCACCCCTCCACTTT.

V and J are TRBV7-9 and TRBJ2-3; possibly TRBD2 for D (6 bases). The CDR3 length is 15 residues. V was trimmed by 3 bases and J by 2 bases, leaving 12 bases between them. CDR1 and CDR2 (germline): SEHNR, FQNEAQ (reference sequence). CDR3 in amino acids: CASSFGGLNTDTQYF. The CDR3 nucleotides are TGTGCCAGCAGCTTCGGGGGACTCAACACAGATACGCAGTATTTT. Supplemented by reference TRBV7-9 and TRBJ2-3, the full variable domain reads DTGVSQNPRHKITKRGQNVTFRCDPISEHNRLYWYRQTLGQGPEFLTYFQNEAQLEKSRLLSDRFSAERPKGSFSTLEIQRTEQGDSAMYLCASSFGGLNTDTQYFGPGTRLTVL.

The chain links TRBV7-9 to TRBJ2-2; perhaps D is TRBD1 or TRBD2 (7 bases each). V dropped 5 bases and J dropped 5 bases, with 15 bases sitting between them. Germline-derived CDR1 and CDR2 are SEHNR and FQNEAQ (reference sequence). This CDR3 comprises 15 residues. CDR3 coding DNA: TGTGCCAGCAGCGACCGACAGGGAGGGACCGGGGAGCTGTTTTTT. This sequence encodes CASSDRQGGTGELFF.

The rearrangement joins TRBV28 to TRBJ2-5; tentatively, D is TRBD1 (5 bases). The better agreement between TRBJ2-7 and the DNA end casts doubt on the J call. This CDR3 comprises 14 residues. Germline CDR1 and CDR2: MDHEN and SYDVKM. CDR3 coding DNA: TGTGCCAGCAGTATCTCAGGGATTCCCTACGAGCAGTACTTC. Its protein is CASSISGIPYEQYF.

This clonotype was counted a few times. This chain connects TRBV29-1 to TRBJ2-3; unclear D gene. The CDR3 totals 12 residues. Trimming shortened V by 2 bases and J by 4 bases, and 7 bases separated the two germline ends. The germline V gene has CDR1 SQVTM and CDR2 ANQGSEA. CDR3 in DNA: TGCAGCGTTGAATTGCGCCCAGATACGCAGTATTTT. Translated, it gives CSVELRPDTQYF.

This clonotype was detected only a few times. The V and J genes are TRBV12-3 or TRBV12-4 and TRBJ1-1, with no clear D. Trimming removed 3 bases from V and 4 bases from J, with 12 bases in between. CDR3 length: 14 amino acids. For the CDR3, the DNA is TGTGCCAGCAGTTTTATGGAATGGGGCACTGAAGCTTTCTTT. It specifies CASSFMEWGTEAFF.